This passage covers 13 T cell receptor beta chains from one sample sequenced in a study of blood T cell repertoires in COVID-19. Method: immunoSEQ multiplex PCR; TCRdb's copy keeps in-frame clones and lacks some. This sample has about 83,000 clones, with roughly 90% found just once. The sequencing sample was made of peripheral blood. These receptors were obtained from a woman older than 75 with active or convalescent COVID-19.

This chain links TRBV6-2 or TRBV6-3 with TRBJ1-1; D unresolved. The germline V gene has CDR1 MNHEY and CDR2 SVGEGT. The CDR3 contains 13 residues. V lost 1 base and J lost 7, with 10 bases in between. The CDR3 nucleotides are TGTGCCAGCAGTTACTGGGCCCTCGGTGAAGCTTTCTTT. Translation: CASSYWALGEAFF.

The V gene is TRBV5-8, the J gene TRBJ1-1, with 7 bases identical to TRBD1. This CDR3 is 13 amino acids long. The J segment lost 3 bases and the V segment lost 5 bases, leaving 4 bases of the junction unmatched. The germline V gene has CDR1 SGHTS and CDR2 YDEGEE. CDR3: CASRTGWHTEAFF. The CDR3 bases are TGTGCCAGCAGGACAGGGTGGCACACTGAAGCTTTCTTT.

This chain uses TRBV29-1 with TRBJ1-1; tentative D call: TRBD1 (6 bases). V was pared by 1 base and J by 11 bases, with 17 bases between. This CDR3 spans 13 amino acids. CDR1 SQVTM and CDR2 ANQGSEA come from the germline V gene. The CDR3 loop reads CSVEAGDKAHAFF. The DNA of the CDR3 is TGCAGCGTTGAAGCAGGGGACAAAGCCCACGCTTTCTTT.

The genes are TRBV5-1 and TRBJ2-5; TRBD1 matches 11 bases. Trimming cost V 4 bases and J 4 bases; bases outside gene matches: 3. The germline V gene has CDR1 SGHRS and CDR2 YFSETQ. The CDR3 length is 14 residues. The CDR3: CASSGGTGGETQYF. The DNA of the CDR3 is TGCGCCAGCAGCGGAGGGACAGGGGGAGAGACCCAGTACTTC.

V is TRBV4-3 and J is TRBJ2-7; TRBD1 matches 7 bases. V was clipped by 3 bases and J by 2 bases; unmatched bases: 10. Germline-derived CDR1 and CDR2 are LGHNA and YSLEER. There are 16 residues in the CDR3. CDR3 DNA sequence: TGCGCCAGCAGCCAGAATGCCCGGACAGGTACCTACGAGCAGTACTTC. Encoded protein: CASSQNARTGTYEQYF.

The rearrangement joins TRBV27 to TRBJ2-3; TRBD2 aligns across 11 bases. Per germline, CDR1 MNHEY and CDR2 SMNVEV (reference sequence). This CDR3 comprises 17 residues. The trim removed 1 base at V and 2 bases at J, leaving 5 bases unmatched. The CDR3 loop is CASSLLGLAENTDTQYF. In nucleotides, the CDR3 is TGTGCCAGCAGTTTATTGGGACTAGCGGAGAACACAGATACGCAGTATTTT.

The chain is built from TRBV4-1 and TRBJ2-5; perhaps TRBD2 as D (6 bases). The CDR3 contains 17 residues. In germline, CDR1 is MGHRA, CDR2 YSYEKL. Trimming took off 2 bases at V and 2 bases at J, with 18 bases between the two ends. The CDR3 nucleotides are TGCGCCAGCAGCCAAAAGGCCTCCCCCGGGGGACAAGAGACCCAGTACTTC. Encoded protein: CASSQKASPGGQETQYF.

V is TRBV11-1 and J is TRBJ1-1; D is perhaps TRBD1 (6 bases). Germline CDR1 is SGHAT and CDR2 is FQDESV (reference sequence). The CDR3 has 16 residues. Trimming took 1 base from V and 5 from J, leaving 17 bases between them. This CDR3 reads CASSLEGTGGPTEAFF. Here the CDR3 DNA reads TGTGCCAGCAGCTTAGAGGGCACGGGGGGGCCGACTGAAGCTTTCTTT.

The chain is built from TRBV3-1 (or the pseudogene TRBV3-2) and TRBJ1-1; tentative D call: TRBD1 (5 bases). The V end was cut by 4 bases, the J end by 1 base, with 13 bases between. The CDR3 is 15 amino acids. Germline V gene lookup returns CDR1 LGHDT and CDR2 YNNKEL (reference sequence). DNA for the CDR3: TGTGCCAGCAGCCCCCAGAGCGGGGGGAACACTGAAGCTTTCTTT. It codes for CASSPQSGGNTEAFF.

The chain recombines TRBV4-3 with TRBJ2-2, with D maybe TRBD1 (6 bases). This CDR3 is built from 16 residues. CDR1 LGHNA and CDR2 YSLEER come from the germline V gene. Between the trimmed V and J ends, which lost 3 bases and 1 base, there was a span of 12 bases. CDR3 coding DNA: TGCGCCAGCAGCCAGGCCGGGACATTGAACACCGGGGAGCTGTTTTTT. Amino acid sequence: CASSQAGTLNTGELFF.

The J gene is TRBJ2-7, the V gene TRBV6-1, with 8 bases identical to TRBD1. CDR3 length: 15 amino acids. V dropped 1 base and J dropped 7; count of bases not matched to a gene: 9. CDR1 is MNHNS, CDR2 SASEGT, per germline. The CDR3 loop is CASSEGGQGAREQYF. For the CDR3, the DNA is TGTGCCAGCAGTGAAGGCGGGCAGGGGGCGAGGGAGCAGTACTTC.

The chain carries TRBV7-2 and TRBJ2-3; tentatively, D is TRBD2 (6 bases). This CDR3 has 16 amino acids. Between the trimmed V and J ends, which lost 5 bases and 1 base, there was a span of 16 bases. Germline CDR1 is SGHTA and CDR2 is FQGNSA. Here the CDR3 reads CASSPGTHTRTDTQYF. CDR3 bases: TGTGCCAGCAGCCCCGGGACTCATACCCGCACAGATACGCAGTATTTT.

In its sample, this clone was seen once. The chain has TRBV3-1 (or the pseudogene TRBV3-2) and TRBJ2-3; 10 bases map to TRBD2. Trimming cost V 2 bases and J 4 bases; bases outside gene matches: 6. The CDR3 has 16 amino acids. Germline V gives CDR1 LGHDT, CDR2 YNNKEL (reference sequence). CDR3 sequence: CASSQFSGGAADTQYF. The DNA for the CDR3 is TGTGCCAGCAGCCAATTCAGCGGGGGGGCGGCAGATACGCAGTATTTT.